The source of this T cell receptor beta chain is a study of blood T cell repertoires in COVID-19. Study background: The United States, Italy and Spain provided the acute and convalescent COVID-19 samples. T cells, B-cell-depleted T cells, or PBMCs supplied cDNA or gDNA.

Enrollment of patients from Seattle took place during active infection, with longitudinal follow-up. Original data processing: Reference gene primer amplification yielded estimated nucleated cell counts. The data were produced by immunoSEQ multiplex PCR, yet TCRdb's version contains in-frame clones alone and is incomplete. D and trimming were read from the DNA, whereas the V and J calls and clone size are those reported in that table. Here the sample spans roughly 480,000 clones, roughly 89% being singletons. The CDR3 is 15 amino acids. The germline V gene has CDR1 SGHRS and CDR2 YFSETQ. V was trimmed by 5 bases and J by 8 bases, leaving 19 bases between them.

V is TRBV5-1 and J is TRBJ1-4; no definite D call. The sample consisted of peripheral blood. This sequence was found in a man aged 18 to 29 with COVID-19, enrolled during active disease. This CDR3 reads CASSFGPRVEEKLFF. DNA for the CDR3: TGCGCCAGCAGTTTTGGTCCACGGGTAGAGGAAAAACTGTTTTTT.